The TCR beta chain described here comes from a study of blood T cell repertoires in COVID-19. Study-wide context: Acute-phase and convalescent COVID-19 samples originated in the United States, Italy and Spain. PBMCs, B-cell-depleted T cells, or T cells were the source of the cDNA or gDNA that made up the material.

Study processing details: Amplification from reference gene primers served as the basis for estimated nucleated cell counts. Repertoires were generated with immunoSEQ multiplex PCR, while TCRdb's copy carries only in-frame clones and drops some. That table supplies the V and J calls and clone size; D and trimming were determined from the DNA. The data contain 200,000 to 250,000 clones, 81% of them singletons. The CDR3 runs 14 residues. Germline CDR1 is MNHEY and CDR2 is SVGAGI. The V segment lost 6 bases and the J segment 3 bases; nucleotides outside the gene matches: 4. Participants, about 18 to 90 years old, spanned approximately 26 US areas.

The chain employs TRBV6-5 and TRBJ2-7, with TRBD2 identical over 11 bases. The sequencing sample was made of PBMCs or T cells enriched from blood (not recorded which). The receptor was derived from a woman between 45 and 60 years old with acute COVID-19. CDR3 residues: CASSRGLAVYEQYF. The CDR3 coding sequence is TGTGCCAGCAGCCGGGGACTAGCGGTCTACGAGCAGTACTTC.